The text below deals with one T cell receptor beta chain. Its antigen remains unknown. Libraries were prepared by immunoSEQ multiplex PCR; TCRdb keeps only in-frame clonotypes and omits some of them. Here the sample spans roughly 6,800 clones, about 84% being singletons. These data are taken from a study of OX40 agonist ivuxolimab in advanced cancers. On the study more broadly: Every 2 weeks, patients received ivuxolimab intravenously, dosed at 0.01 to 10 mg/kg.

Whole-study findings and limits: Fewer expanded clones were found on average in CD4+ than in CD8+ T cells.

Germline CDR1 and CDR2: SGDLS and YYNGEE. This CDR3 has 15 amino acids. Germline trimming cut 0 bases from V and 7 bases from J; bases unmatched to any gene: 6. This chain links TRBV9 with TRBJ2-1, with 8 bases matching TRBD2. This TCR was sampled from an adult with an advanced solid tumor such as melanoma, head and neck, liver or kidney cancer. The specimen comprised CD4+ or CD8+ T cells sorted from blood, sampled in a trial of the OX40 agonist ivuxolimab. CDR3 protein: CASSVAGGPGNEQFF. DNA for the CDR3: TGTGCCAGCAGCGTAGCGGGGGGGCCGGGAAATGAGCAGTTCTTC.